Listed here is a single T cell receptor (beta chain). Its antigen is unknown. These data belong to a study of post-analysis software for immune sequencing data. Study-wide results and caveats: Those with multiple sclerosis, the patient group, showed significantly lower normalized Chao1 diversity than controls. F measure clustering grouped samples strongly by preparation batch. Controls showed lower frequencies than patients for roughly five TRBV segments, and TRBV5-6, TRBV5-1 and TRBV20-1 were among these.

Trimming removed 5 bases from V and 1 base from J; junction bases left unmatched: 8. Germline CDR1 is DFQATT and CDR2 is SNEGSKA (reference sequence). The CDR3 covers 15 residues. The library was made from cDNA and included unique molecular identifiers. TCRdb re-analysed the PCR reads in MiXCR, keeping a single row per CDR3 protein. Found here are hundreds of thousands of distinct CDR3 sequences, roughly 27% of them singletons; the top ten hold roughly 0.57%. This chain connects TRBV20-1 to TRBJ2-1; TRBD2 agrees at 7 bases. The sequence derives from a girl aged 5-17 years with multiple sclerosis. Input material: blood. CDR3 residues: CSAEGGEGSYNEQFF. The CDR3 DNA follows: TGCAGTGCTGAAGGCGGGGAGGGGTCCTACAATGAGCAGTTCTTC.